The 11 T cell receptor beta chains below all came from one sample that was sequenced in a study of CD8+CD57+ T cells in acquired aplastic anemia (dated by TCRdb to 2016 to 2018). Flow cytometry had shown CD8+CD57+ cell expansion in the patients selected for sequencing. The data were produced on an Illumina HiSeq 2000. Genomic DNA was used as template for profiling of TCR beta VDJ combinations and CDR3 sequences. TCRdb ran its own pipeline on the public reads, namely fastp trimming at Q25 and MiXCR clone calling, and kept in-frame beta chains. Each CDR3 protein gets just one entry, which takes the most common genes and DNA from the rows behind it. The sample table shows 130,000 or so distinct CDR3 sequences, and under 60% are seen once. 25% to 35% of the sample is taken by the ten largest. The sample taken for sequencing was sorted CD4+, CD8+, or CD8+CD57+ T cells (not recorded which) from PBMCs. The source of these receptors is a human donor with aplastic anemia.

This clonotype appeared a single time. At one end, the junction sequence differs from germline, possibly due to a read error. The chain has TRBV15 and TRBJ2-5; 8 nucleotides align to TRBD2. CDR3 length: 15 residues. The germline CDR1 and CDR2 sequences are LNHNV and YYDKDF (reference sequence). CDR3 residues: CATSMAGGYQGTQYF. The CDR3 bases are TGTGCCACCAGCATGGCGGGGGGCTACCAAGGGACCCAGTACTTC.

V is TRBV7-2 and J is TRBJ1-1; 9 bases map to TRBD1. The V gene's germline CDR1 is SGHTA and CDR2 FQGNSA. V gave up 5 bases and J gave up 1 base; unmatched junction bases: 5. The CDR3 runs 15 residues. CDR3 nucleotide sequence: TGTGCCAGCAGCCGCCTACAGGGGGCGAACACTGAAGCTTTCTTT. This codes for CASSRLQGANTEAFF.

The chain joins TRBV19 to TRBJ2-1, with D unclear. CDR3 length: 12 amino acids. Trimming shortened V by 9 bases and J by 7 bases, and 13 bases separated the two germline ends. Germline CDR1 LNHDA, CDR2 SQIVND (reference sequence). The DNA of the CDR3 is TGTGCCAGCTCTACCCCGGTGAATGAGCAGTTCTTC. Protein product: CASSTPVNEQFF. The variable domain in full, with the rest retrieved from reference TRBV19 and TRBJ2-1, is DGGITQSPKYLFRKEGQNVTLSCEQNLNHDAMYWYRQDPGQGLRLIYYSQIVNDFQKGDIAEGYSVSREKKESFPLTVTSAQKNPTAFYLCASSTPVNEQFFGPGTRLTVL.

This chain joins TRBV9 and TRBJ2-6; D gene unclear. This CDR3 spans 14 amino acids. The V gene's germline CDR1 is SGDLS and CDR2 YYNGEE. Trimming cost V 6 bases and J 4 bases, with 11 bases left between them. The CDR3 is CASTQTRGANVLTF. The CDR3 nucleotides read TGTGCCAGCACCCAGACAAGGGGGGCCAACGTCCTGACTTTC.

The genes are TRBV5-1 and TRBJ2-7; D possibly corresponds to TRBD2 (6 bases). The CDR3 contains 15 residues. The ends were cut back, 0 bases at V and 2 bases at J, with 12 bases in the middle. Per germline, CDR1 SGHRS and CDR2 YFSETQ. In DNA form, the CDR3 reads TGCGCCAGCAGCTTGGGTCGGGGGAGTACCTACGAGCAGTACTTC. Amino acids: CASSLGRGSTYEQYF.

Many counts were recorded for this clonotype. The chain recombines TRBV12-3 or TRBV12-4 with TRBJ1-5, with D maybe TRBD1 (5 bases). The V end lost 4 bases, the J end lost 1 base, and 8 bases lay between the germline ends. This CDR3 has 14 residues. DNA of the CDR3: TGTGCCAGCAGTTGGGGGGACAGCAATCAGCCCCAGCATTTT. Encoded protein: CASSWGDSNQPQHF.

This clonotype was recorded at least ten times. The DNA for the CDR3 is TGTGCCAGCAGTTTACAGGGGGGCTACGAGCAGTACTTC. Its protein is CASSLQGGYEQYF. The chain links TRBV27 to TRBJ2-7; possibly TRBD1 for D (7 bases). The length of the CDR3 is 13 residues. Trimming shortened V by 2 bases and J by 3 bases, and 8 bases separated the two germline ends. The germline V gene encodes CDR1 MNHEY and CDR2 SMNVEV (reference sequence).

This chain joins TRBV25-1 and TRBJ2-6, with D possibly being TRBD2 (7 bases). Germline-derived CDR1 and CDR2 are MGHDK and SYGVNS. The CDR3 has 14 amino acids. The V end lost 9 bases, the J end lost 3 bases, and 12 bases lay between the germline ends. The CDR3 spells CASSRGGGANVLTF. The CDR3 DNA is TGTGCCAGTAGTAGGGGGGGTGGGGCCAACGTCCTGACTTTC.

The DNA for the CDR3 is TGTGCCAGCACCTACTCAGGGACGGCAGATGGAAACACCATATATTTT. Translation gives CASTYSGTADGNTIYF. The V call is TRBV6-5, the J call TRBJ1-3; perhaps TRBD1 as D (5 bases). The CDR3 has 16 residues. Germline-derived CDR1 and CDR2 are MNHEY and SVGAGI. V dropped 7 bases and J dropped 3 bases, with 19 bases sitting between them.

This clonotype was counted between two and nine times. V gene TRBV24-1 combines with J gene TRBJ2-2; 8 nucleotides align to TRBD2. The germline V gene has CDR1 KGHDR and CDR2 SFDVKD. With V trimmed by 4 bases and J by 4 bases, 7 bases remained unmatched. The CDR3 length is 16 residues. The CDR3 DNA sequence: TGTGCCACCAGTGACCCGGGACTAGTCCGCACCGGGGAGCTGTTTTTT. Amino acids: CATSDPGLVRTGELFF.

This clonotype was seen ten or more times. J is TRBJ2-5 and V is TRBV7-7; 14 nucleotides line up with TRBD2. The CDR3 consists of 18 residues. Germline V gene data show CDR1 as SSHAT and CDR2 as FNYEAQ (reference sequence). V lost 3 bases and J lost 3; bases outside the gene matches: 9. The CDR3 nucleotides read TGTGCCAGCAGCTTCTTGGGACTAGCGGGAGCGGGGGAAGAGACCCAGTACTTC. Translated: CASSFLGLAGAGEETQYF.